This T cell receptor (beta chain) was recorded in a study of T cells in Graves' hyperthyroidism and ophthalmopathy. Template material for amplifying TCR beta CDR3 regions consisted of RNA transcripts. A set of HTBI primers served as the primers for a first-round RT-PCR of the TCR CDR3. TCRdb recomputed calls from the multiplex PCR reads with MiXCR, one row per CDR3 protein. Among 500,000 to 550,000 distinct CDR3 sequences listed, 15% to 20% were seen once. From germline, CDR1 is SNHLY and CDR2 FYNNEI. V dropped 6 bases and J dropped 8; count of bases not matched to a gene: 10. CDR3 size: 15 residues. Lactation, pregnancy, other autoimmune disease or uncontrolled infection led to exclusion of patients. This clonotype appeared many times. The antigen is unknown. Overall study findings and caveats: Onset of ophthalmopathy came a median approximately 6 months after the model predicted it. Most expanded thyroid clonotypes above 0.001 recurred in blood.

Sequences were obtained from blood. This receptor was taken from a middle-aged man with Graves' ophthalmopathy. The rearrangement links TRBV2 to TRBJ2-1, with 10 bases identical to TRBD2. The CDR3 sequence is CASRGLSGRGHEQFF. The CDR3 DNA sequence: TGTGCCAGCAGGGGCCTCAGCGGGAGGGGGCATGAGCAGTTCTTC.